The TCR beta chain under discussion was sequenced for a study of HIV-infected patients and healthy controls. This clonotype is categorized as medium-sized. Its specificity is not known. Whole blood was used without fractionation, so all unsorted peripheral T cells were included. Donors were HIV-infected adults who had not yet started antiretroviral therapy but were about to begin. About 450 ng RNA was reverse transcribed with alpha and beta constant-region primers. Each of the alpha and beta chains got its own library through chain-specific third strand synthesis with indices. MiXCR was run by TCRdb on the 5' RACE reads, yielding one entry per CDR3 protein. The sample carries 10,000 to 15,000 distinct CDR3 sequences, less than 10% recorded once. Study observations and caveats: Healthy controls carried many MAIT alpha-chain CDR3s, while HIV+ repertoires had few.

The sequencing used blood, collected before antiretroviral therapy. The TCR sequence derives from an adult with HIV infection. The donor label of this sample is uncertain.

The CDR3 region is CSVTTGTYPFSNQPQHF. The CDR3 bases are TGCAGCGTCACGACAGGGACGTACCCTTTTAGCAATCAGCCCCAGCATTTT. The rearrangement joins TRBV29-1 to TRBJ1-5, with 7 bases that match TRBD1. The germline V gene has CDR1 SQVTM and CDR2 ANQGSEA. Unmatched junction bases numbered 14, after V lost 6 bases and J lost 0 bases. This CDR3 contains 17 residues.